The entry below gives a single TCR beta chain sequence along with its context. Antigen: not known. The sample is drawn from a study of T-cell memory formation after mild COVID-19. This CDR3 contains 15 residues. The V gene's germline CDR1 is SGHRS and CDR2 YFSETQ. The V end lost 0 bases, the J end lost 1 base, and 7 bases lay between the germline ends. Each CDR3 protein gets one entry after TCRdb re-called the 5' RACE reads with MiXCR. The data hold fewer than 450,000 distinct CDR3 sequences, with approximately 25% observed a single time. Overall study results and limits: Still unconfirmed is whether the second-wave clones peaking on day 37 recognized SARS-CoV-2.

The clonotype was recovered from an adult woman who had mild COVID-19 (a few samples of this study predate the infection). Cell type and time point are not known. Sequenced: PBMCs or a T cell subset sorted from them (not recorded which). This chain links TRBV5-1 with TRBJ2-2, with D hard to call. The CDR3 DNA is TGCGCCAGCAGCTTGGTTTCCGGGAACACCGGGGAGCTGTTTTTT. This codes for CASSLVSGNTGELFF.